This T cell receptor beta chain was sequenced in a study of CD8 T cells in Susac syndrome. When the RNA was reverse transcribed, random hexamers were used with an input of roughly 0.45 to 1 ug. Using its own MiXCR run on the immunoSEQ multiplex PCR reads, TCRdb lists one record per CDR3 protein. The sample includes about 180,000 distinct CDR3 sequences, 94% of them seen just once. Germline assignment: CDR1 SGHRS and CDR2 YFSETQ. Deletions cut 0 bases from V and 4 bases from J, with 13 bases between. The CDR3 contains 15 residues. The rearrangement uses TRBV5-1 and TRBJ1-1; D gene unclear. This clonotype was obtained from a human donor with Susac syndrome. The specimen sequenced was CD4+ T cells from PBMCs. This chain's CDR3 is CASSLGSYSGTEAFF. CDR3 bases: TGCGCCAGCAGCTTGGGATCATATTCGGGCACTGAAGCTTTCTTT.